This T cell receptor beta chain was identified during a study of cytomegalovirus exposure and HLA in healthy donors. Study findings and constraints: For presence/absence analyses, sequencing depth was assumed to be roughly uniform across donors. A later analysis found most CMV-associated TCR beta chains apparently HLA-restricted. There were some 150 TCR beta chains listed as cytomegalovirus-associated.

Trimming at V came to 0 bases and at J to 7 bases, leaving 4 bases not matched to a gene. This CDR3 is built from 13 residues. CDR1 and CDR2 (germline): SQVTM, ANQGSEA. Donors were nominally healthy when sampled, though unrecorded immune exposures were likely. A remark on this clone: Its antigen is not known.

With 60 Vbeta and 13 Jbeta primers, the PCR was carried out. Some clones are missing from TCRdb's copy, which holds only in-frame ones; the method was immunoSEQ multiplex PCR. Of 170,000 or so clones listed, approximately 80% are singletons. Sequences were obtained from PBMCs. The rearrangement joins TRBV29-1 to TRBJ1-2, with TRBD1 identical over 8 bases. This sequence was found in a woman in her forties or fifties in good health and CMV-seronegative. The CDR3 protein is CSVEDRGRGGYTF. CDR3 sequence (DNA): TGCAGCGTTGAAGACAGGGGGCGCGGTGGCTACACCTTC.